A single sample is the source of the 10 T cell receptor beta chains below, sequenced in a study of blood T cell repertoires in COVID-19. Some clones are missing from TCRdb's copy, which holds only in-frame ones; the method was immunoSEQ multiplex PCR. The data show tens of thousands of clones, over 70% seen once. The sequenced sample was peripheral blood. The receptor set was obtained from a human donor in a cohort sampled during active COVID-19.

This chain connects TRBV5-4 to TRBJ2-2; weak D call: TRBD1 (5 bases). V lost 4 bases and J 0 bases, leaving 10 bases between the germline ends. Germline V gene lookup returns CDR1 SGHNT and CDR2 YYREEE (reference sequence). This CDR3 contains 15 residues. The CDR3 here is CASSPRTPNTGELFF. CDR3 in DNA: TGTGCCAGCAGCCCCAGGACACCGAACACCGGGGAGCTGTTTTTT.

The V call is TRBV4-3, the J call TRBJ2-3; D is ambiguous. From germline, CDR1 is LGHNA and CDR2 YSLEER. The ends were cut back, 0 bases at V and 2 bases at J, with 6 bases in the middle. The CDR3 spans 14 residues. The CDR3 region has the DNA TGCGCCAGCAGCCAAGAGGCCGCCACAGATACGCAGTATTTT. Its translation: CASSQEAATDTQYF.

The rearrangement links TRBV5-4 to TRBJ2-1, with 7 bases that match TRBD2. Germline values: CDR1 SGHNT, CDR2 YYREEE (reference sequence). The CDR3 sequence is 15 residues long. With V trimmed by 0 bases and J by 1 base, 1 base remained unmatched. CDR3 in DNA: TGTGCCAGCAGCTTGGGGGGGGGTTCCTACAATGAGCAGTTCTTC. It encodes CASSLGGGSYNEQFF.

V gene TRBV30 combines with J gene TRBJ2-2, with D perhaps matching TRBD1 (5 bases). V was clipped by 4 bases and J by 2 bases, with 8 bases between them. This CDR3 has 13 amino acids. Germline V gene data show CDR1 as GTSNPN and CDR2 as SVGIG (reference sequence). CDR3 nucleotide sequence: TGTGCCTGGACCAGGGTCAACACCGGGGAGCTGTTTTTT. The encoded protein is CAWTRVNTGELFF.

The genes are TRBV29-1 and TRBJ1-2, with a possible D match to TRBD1 (6 bases). CDR1 and CDR2 (germline): SQVTM, ANQGSEA. This CDR3 region has 10 residues. Trimming pared 4 bases from V and 10 bases from J, leaving 10 bases between. CDR3 amino acids: CSVGDKYYTF. The CDR3 bases are TGCAGCGTTGGGGACAAATACTACACCTTC.

The V gene is TRBV7-9, the J gene TRBJ2-5, with 7 bases lining up with TRBD2. Germline loops: CDR1 SEHNR, CDR2 FQNEAQ (reference sequence). The V gene end was trimmed by 5 bases and the J gene end by 5 bases; junction bases not matched to a gene: 14. CDR3 length: 16 amino acids. The CDR3 nucleotides are TGTGCCAGCAGCGTGGGCGGCGGGGGTCGACGGGAGACCCAGTACTTC. It specifies CASSVGGGGRRETQYF.

CDR3: CASSQRGGDRSEQYF. CDR3 DNA sequence: TGTGCCAGCTCACAGCGTGGGGGGGATCGGAGCGAGCAGTACTTC. The chain is built from TRBV18 and TRBJ2-7; 7 nucleotides agree with TRBD2. The V and J ends lost 4 bases and 6 bases, in that order; junction bases with no gene match: 12. CDR3 length equals 15 residues. Germline loops: CDR1 KGHSH, CDR2 LQKENI.

The CDR3 nucleotides read TGTGCCAGCAGCTCCCAGGGTTTTAACTATGGCTACACCTTC. This encodes CASSSQGFNYGYTF. V and J are TRBV11-2 and TRBJ1-2; D is possibly TRBD1 (5 bases). The CDR3 sequence is 14 residues long. V was trimmed by 4 bases and J by 1 base, leaving 10 bases between them. Germline V CDR1 and CDR2: SGHAT, FQNNGV. Filled out from reference TRBV11-2 and TRBJ1-2, the complete variable domain reads EAGVAQSPRYKIIEKRQSVAFWCNPISGHATLYWYQQILGQGPKLLIQFQNNGVVDDSQLPKDRFSAERLKGVDSTLKIQPAKLEDSAVYLCASSSQGFNYGYTFGSGTRLTVV.

The CDR3 protein is CASSISRASSRDYGYTF. The CDR3 region has the DNA TGTGCCAGTAGTATATCTCGGGCCTCTAGCCGCGACTATGGCTACACCTTC. V gene TRBV19 combines with J gene TRBJ1-2; D gene unclear. Germline-derived CDR1 and CDR2 are LNHDA and SQIVND (reference sequence). The CDR3 has 17 amino acids. Trimming removed 2 bases at V and 3 bases at J, with 19 bases between.

In its sample, this clone was seen once. V usage is TRBV5-8 and J usage is TRBJ2-5, with D possibly matching TRBD2 (6 bases). This CDR3 has 15 residues. Per germline, CDR1 SGHTS and CDR2 YDEGEE. V dropped 0 bases and J dropped 2 bases, with 11 bases sitting between them. CDR3 in DNA: TGTGCCAGCAGCTTGGGGGCGGGATTTCAAGAGACCCAGTACTTC. It codes for CASSLGAGFQETQYF.